The TCR beta chain under discussion was sequenced for a study of cytomegalovirus exposure and HLA in healthy donors. Study observations and caveats: Some V segments, including TRBV6-2 and TRBV6-3, were excluded as indistinguishable.

In the PCR, 60 Vbeta and 13 Jbeta primers were used. Measured with immunoSEQ multiplex PCR; TCRdb has only the in-frame clones, and not every one. The sample gives 100,000 or so clones, approximately 80% of which show up once; around 5.3% is in the top ten. Details on this clone: Its antigen remains unknown.

The CDR3 has 14 residues. Germline values: CDR1 SGHTA, CDR2 FQGTGA. Trimming left V 2 bases short and J 3 bases short, with 11 bases between. Donors sampled were nominally healthy, though unrecorded immune exposures were likely. Material: PBMCs. The chain employs TRBV7-3 and TRBJ2-7, with a tentative D call TRBD1 (6 bases). The source is a male donor in good health and CMV-seronegative. The CDR3 spells CASSLAGANYEQYF. Written as DNA, the CDR3 is TGTGCCAGCAGCTTAGCAGGGGCTAACTACGAGCAGTACTTC. The variable domain in full, completed from reference TRBV7-3 and TRBJ2-7, reads GAGVSQTPSNKVTEKGKYVELRCDPISGHTALYWYRQSLGQGPEFLIYFQGTGAADDSGLPNDRFFAVRPEGSVSTLKIQRTERGDSAVYLCASSLAGANYEQYFGPGTRLTVT.